This T cell receptor beta chain was captured in a study of CD8+ T cells in alopecia areata. Treatment: oral pan-JAK inhibitor, 5-10 mg twice daily. This clone was detected a few times. Following RNA extraction, reverse transcription yielded cDNA that acted as the sequencing template. Sequenced by immunoSEQ multiplex PCR; TCRdb stores in-frame clones only, minus some. The table lists under 350,000 clones, roughly 64% of them singletons. Germline V lookup: CDR1 SQVTM, CDR2 ANQGSEA. The CDR3 contains 13 residues. V was clipped by 4 bases and J by 5 bases; unmatched bases: 3. The TCR originated in a human donor with alopecia areata. The chain is built from TRBV29-1 and TRBJ2-5, with 11 bases aligning to TRBD2. Sequenced material: CD4+ T cells sorted from blood, taken at week 24, from a patient treated with tofacitinib. Here the CDR3 reads CSVVLAGVETQYF. The CDR3 coding sequence is TGCAGCGTTGTACTAGCGGGGGTGGAGACCCAGTACTTC.